The sequence of this TCR beta chain was determined in a study of hypomethylating agent response in myelodysplastic syndrome. Study observations and caveats: Analysis covered a small cohort of just 11 patients. Novel MDS antigen recognition by shared GLIPH2 clusters is possible but unvalidated. Responders gained more novel clonotypes; non-responders had more contracted clonotypes after treatment.

Sequenced by immunoSEQ multiplex PCR; TCRdb stores in-frame clones only, minus some. The table shows 5,000 to 6,000 clones, with about nine tenths occurring only once. For this clone: What it binds is not known.

Losses at the gene ends were 0 bases for V and 2 bases for J; bases not matched to a gene: 5. Looked up from germline, CDR1 is LGHNA and CDR2 is YNFKEQ. This CDR3 is 16 amino acids long. The clonotype originates from a human donor with myelodysplastic syndrome. V is TRBV4-2 and J is TRBJ2-5; TRBD1 agrees at 8 bases. The material sequenced was bone marrow, taken before or after starting hypomethylating agent treatment for myelodysplastic syndrome (not recorded which). The CDR3 loop is CASSQERNRGQETQYF. The CDR3 nucleotides are TGTGCCAGCAGCCAAGAGCGGAACAGGGGGCAAGAGACCCAGTACTTC.